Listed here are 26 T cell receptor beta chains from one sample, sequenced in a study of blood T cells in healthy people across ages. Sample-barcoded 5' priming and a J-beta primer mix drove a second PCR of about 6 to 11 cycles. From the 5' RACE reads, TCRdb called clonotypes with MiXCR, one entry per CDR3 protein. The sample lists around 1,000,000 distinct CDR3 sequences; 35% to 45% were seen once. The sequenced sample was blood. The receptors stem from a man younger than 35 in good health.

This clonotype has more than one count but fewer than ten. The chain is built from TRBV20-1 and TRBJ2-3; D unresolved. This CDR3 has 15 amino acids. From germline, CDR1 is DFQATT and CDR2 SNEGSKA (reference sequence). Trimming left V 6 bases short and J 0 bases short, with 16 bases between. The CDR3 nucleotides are TGCAGTGCCCGTAGGCGGAGCGCTAGCACAGATACGCAGTATTTT. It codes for CSARRRSASTDTQYF.

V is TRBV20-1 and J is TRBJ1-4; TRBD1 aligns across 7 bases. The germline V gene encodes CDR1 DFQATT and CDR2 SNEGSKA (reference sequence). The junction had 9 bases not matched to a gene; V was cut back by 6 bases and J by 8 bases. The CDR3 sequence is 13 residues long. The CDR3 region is CSAKTGWREKLFF. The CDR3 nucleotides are TGCAGTGCCAAGACAGGGTGGAGGGAAAAACTGTTTTTT.

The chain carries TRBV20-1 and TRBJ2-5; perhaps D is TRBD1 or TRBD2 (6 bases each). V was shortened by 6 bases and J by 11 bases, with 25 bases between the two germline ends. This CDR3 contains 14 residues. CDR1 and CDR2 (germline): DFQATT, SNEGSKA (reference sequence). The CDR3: CSAERGAAYNEQYF. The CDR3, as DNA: TGCAGTGCCGAGAGGGGGGCCGCCTACAATGAGCAGTACTTC.

Written as DNA, the CDR3 is TGTGCCAGCAGCCAAGATGTCGGCCTTAAGGGGAATGAGCAGTTCTTC. It yields the protein CASSQDVGLKGNEQFF. This chain connects TRBV3-1 to TRBJ2-1; tentatively, D is TRBD1 (5 bases). Trimming took 0 bases from V and 7 from J, leaving 16 bases between them. Germline-derived CDR1 and CDR2 are LGHDT and YNNKEL (reference sequence). The CDR3 runs 16 residues.

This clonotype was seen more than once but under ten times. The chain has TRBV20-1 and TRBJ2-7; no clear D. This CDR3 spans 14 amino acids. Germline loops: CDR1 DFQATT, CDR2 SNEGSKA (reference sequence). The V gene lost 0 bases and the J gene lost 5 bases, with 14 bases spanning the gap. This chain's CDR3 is CSARDLRSENEQYF. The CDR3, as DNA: TGCAGTGCTAGAGATCTGCGGTCGGAGAACGAGCAGTACTTC.

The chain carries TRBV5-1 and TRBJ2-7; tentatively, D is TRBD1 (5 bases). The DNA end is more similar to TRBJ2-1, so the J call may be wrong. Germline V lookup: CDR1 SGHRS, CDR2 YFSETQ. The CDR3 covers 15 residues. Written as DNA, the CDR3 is TGCGCCAGCAGCACCGACAGAGTTAGCTCCTACGAGCAGTTCTTC. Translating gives CASSTDRVSSYEQFF.

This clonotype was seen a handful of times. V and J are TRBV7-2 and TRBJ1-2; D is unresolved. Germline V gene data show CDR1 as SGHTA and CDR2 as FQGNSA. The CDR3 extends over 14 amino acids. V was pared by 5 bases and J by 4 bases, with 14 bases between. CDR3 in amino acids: CASSREGQPYGYTF. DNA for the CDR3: TGTGCCAGCAGCCGAGAGGGCCAGCCCTATGGCTACACCTTC.

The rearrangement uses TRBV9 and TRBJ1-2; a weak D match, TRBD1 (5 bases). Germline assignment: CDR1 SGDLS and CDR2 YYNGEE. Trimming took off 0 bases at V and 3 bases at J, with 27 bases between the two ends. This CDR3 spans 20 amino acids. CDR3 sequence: CASSVGGRGPSFDGHYGYTF. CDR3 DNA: TGTGCCAGCAGCGTAGGGGGCCGGGGACCCTCGTTCGACGGGCACTATGGCTACACCTTC. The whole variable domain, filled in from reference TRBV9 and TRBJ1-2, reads DSGVTQTPKHLITATGQRVTLRCSPRSGDLSVYWYQQSLDQGLQFLIQYYNGEERAKGNILERFSAQQFPDLHSELNLSSLELGDSALYFCASSVGGRGPSFDGHYGYTFGSGTRLTVV.

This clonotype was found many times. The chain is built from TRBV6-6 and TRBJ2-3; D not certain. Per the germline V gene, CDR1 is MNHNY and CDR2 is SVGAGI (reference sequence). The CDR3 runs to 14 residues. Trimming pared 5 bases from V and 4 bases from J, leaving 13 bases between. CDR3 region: CASSPLGRADTQYF. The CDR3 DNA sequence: TGTGCCAGCAGTCCACTTGGACGGGCAGATACGCAGTATTTT.

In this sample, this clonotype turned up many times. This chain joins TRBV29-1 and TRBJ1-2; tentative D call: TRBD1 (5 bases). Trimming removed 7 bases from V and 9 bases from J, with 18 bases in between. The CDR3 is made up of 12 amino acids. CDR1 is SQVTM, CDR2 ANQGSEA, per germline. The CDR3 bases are TGCAGCGCACTGACAGAGGGGTCGAGCTACACCTTC. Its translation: CSALTEGSSYTF.

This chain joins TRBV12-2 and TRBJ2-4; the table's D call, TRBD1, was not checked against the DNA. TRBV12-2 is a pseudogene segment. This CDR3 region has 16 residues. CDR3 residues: CASRLAPGQGGNIQYF. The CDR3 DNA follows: TGTGCAAGTCGCTTAGCGCCGGGACAGGGTGGAAACATTCAGTACTTC.

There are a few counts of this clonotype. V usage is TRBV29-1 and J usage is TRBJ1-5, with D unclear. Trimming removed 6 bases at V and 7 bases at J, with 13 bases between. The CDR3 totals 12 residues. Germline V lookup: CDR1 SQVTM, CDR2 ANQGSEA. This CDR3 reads CSVRNGNQPQHF. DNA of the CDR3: TGCAGCGTCAGGAACGGGAACCAGCCCCAGCATTTT.

The CDR3 protein is CASSFRFDNTEAFF. The CDR3, as DNA: TGTGCCAGCAGCTTCCGCTTCGACAACACTGAAGCTTTCTTT. This rearrangement joins TRBV12-3 or TRBV12-4 to TRBJ1-1, with D unresolved. Between the trimmed V and J ends, which lost 6 bases and 2 bases, there was a span of 13 bases. The CDR3 is made up of 14 amino acids.

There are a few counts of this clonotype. CDR3 region: CASSVDGTGYGYTF. As DNA, the CDR3 is TGTGCCAGCAGCGTAGATGGGACAGGGTATGGCTACACCTTC. The V call is TRBV9, the J call TRBJ1-2; TRBD1 matches at 9 bases. The trim removed 0 bases at V and 5 bases at J, leaving 2 bases unmatched. Germline V lookup: CDR1 SGDLS, CDR2 YYNGEE. The CDR3 totals 14 residues. Full variable domain (outside the CDR3, taken from reference TRBV9 and TRBJ1-2): DSGVTQTPKHLITATGQRVTLRCSPRSGDLSVYWYQQSLDQGLQFLIQYYNGEERAKGNILERFSAQQFPDLHSELNLSSLELGDSALYFCASSVDGTGYGYTFGSGTRLTVV.

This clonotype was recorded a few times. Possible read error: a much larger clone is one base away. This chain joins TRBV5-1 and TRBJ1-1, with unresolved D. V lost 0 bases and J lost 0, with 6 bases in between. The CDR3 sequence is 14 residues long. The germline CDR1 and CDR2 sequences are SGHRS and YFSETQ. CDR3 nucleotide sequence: TGCGCCAGCAGCTTGGCCAGCGTGAACACTGAAGCTTTCTTT. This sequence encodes CASSLASVNTEAFF.

This CDR3 is CAISEEGSTYEQYF. CDR3 bases: TGTGCCATCAGTGAGGAGGGGAGCACCTACGAGCAGTACTTC. The J gene is TRBJ2-7, the V gene TRBV10-3, with D possibly being TRBD1 or TRBD2 (5 bases each). V dropped 2 bases and J dropped 2 bases, with 10 bases sitting between them. CDR3 length: 14 amino acids. The germline V gene has CDR1 ENHRY and CDR2 SYGVKD.

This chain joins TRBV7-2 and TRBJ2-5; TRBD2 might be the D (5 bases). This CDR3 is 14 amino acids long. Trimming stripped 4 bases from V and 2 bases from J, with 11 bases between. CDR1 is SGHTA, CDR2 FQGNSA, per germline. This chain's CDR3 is CASSYQDFQETQYF. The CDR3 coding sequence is TGTGCCAGCAGCTATCAGGACTTTCAAGAGACCCAGTACTTC.

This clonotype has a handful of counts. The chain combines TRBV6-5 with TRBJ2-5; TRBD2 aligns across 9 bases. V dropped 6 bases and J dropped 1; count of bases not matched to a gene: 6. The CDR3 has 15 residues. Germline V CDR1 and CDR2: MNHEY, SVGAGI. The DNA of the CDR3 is TGTGCCAGCAGGCTTAGCGGGGGACTCCAAGAGACCCAGTACTTC. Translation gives CASRLSGGLQETQYF.

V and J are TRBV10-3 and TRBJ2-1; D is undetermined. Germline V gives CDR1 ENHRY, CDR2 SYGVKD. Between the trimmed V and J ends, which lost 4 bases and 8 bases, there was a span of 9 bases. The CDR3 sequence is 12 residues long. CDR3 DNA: TGTGCCATCAGTGGGACGGGCGATGAGCAGTTCTTC. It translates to CAISGTGDEQFF.

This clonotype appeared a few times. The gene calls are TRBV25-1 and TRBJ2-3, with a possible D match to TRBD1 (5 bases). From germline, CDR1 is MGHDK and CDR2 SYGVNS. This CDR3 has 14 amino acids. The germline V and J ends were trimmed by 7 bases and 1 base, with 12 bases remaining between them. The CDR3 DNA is TGTGCCAGCACCGGACACGAGCGCACAGATACGCAGTATTTT. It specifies CASTGHERTDTQYF.

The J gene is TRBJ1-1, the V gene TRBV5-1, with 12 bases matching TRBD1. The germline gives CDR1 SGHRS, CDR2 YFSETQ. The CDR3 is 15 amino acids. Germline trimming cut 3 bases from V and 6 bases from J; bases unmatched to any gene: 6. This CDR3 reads CASSWGTGGNAEAFF. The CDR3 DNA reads TGCGCCAGCAGCTGGGGGACAGGGGGCAACGCTGAAGCTTTCTTT.

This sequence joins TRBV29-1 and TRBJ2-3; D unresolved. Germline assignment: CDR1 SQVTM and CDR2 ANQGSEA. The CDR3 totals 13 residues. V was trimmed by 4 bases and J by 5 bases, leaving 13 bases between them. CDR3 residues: CSVVAGVQDTQYF. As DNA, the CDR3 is TGCAGCGTTGTTGCTGGGGTCCAAGATACGCAGTATTTT.

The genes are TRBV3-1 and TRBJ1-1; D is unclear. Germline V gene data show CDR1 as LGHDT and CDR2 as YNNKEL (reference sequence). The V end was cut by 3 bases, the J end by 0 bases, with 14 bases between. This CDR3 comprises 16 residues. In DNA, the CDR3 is TGTGCCAGCAGCCATGTTCTTGGTGAGATGAACACTGAAGCTTTCTTT. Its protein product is CASSHVLGEMNTEAFF.

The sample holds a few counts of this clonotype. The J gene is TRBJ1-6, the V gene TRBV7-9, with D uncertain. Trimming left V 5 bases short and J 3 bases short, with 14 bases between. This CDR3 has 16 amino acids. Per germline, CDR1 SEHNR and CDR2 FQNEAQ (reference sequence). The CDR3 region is CASSPEMGFYNSPLHF. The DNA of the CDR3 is TGTGCCAGCAGCCCAGAGATGGGGTTCTATAATTCACCCCTCCACTTT. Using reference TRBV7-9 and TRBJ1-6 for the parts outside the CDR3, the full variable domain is DTGVSQNPRHKITKRGQNVTFRCDPISEHNRLYWYRQTLGQGPEFLTYFQNEAQLEKSRLLSDRFSAERPKGSFSTLEIQRTEQGDSAMYLCASSPEMGFYNSPLHFGNGTRLTVT.

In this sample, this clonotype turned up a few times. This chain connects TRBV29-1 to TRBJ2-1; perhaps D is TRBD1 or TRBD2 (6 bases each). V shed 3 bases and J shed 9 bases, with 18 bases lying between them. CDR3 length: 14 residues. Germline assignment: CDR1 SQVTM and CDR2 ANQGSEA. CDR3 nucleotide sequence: TGCAGCGTTGAGAGGGGGGCCCCCGGACGTGAGCAGTTCTTC. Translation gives CSVERGAPGREQFF.

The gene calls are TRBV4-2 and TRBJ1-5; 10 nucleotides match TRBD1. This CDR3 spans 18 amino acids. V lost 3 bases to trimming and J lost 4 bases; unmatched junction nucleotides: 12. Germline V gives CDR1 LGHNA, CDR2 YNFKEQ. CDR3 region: CASSHGTGERPHNQPQHF. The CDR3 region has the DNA TGTGCCAGCAGCCATGGGACAGGGGAACGCCCCCATAATCAGCCCCAGCATTTT.